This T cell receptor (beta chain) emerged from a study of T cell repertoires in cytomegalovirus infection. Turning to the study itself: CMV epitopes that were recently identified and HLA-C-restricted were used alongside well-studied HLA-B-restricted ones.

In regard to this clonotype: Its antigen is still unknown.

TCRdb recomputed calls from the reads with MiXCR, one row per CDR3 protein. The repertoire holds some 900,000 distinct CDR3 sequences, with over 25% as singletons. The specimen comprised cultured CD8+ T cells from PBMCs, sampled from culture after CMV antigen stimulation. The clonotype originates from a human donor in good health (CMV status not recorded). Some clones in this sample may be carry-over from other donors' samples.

The CDR3 here is CASSQDWGQGHAFF. In nucleotides, the CDR3 is TGCGCCAGCAGCCAAGACTGGGGACAGGGACACGCTTTCTTT. The rearrangement uses TRBV4-3 and TRBJ1-1; 9 nucleotides line up with TRBD1. Trimming removed 0 bases from V and 11 bases from J; junction bases left unmatched: 7. CDR3 length: 14 residues. Per germline, CDR1 LGHNA and CDR2 YSLEER.